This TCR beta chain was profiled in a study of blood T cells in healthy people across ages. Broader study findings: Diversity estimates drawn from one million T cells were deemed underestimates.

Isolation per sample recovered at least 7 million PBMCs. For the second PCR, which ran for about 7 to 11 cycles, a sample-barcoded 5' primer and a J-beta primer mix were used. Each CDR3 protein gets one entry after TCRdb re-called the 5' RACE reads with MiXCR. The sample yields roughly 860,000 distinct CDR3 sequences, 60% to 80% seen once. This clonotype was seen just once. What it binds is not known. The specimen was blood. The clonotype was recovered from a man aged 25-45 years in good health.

DNA of the CDR3: TGTGCCAGCAACGCAGGGGATCCAACTTCACCCCTCCACTTT. This sequence encodes CASNAGDPTSPLHF. The chain employs TRBV6-2 or TRBV6-3 and TRBJ1-6; perhaps TRBD1 as D (6 bases). The CDR3 sequence is 14 residues long. CDR1 and CDR2 from the germline V gene are MNHEY and SVGEGT. V gave up 7 bases and J gave up 9 bases, with 16 bases separating them.